The clone carrying this T cell receptor beta chain has a handful of counts. The target antigen is unknown. A quantitative 5'-RACE method, one with molecular barcodes, was used to make TCR beta libraries. TCRdb itself ran the 5' RACE reads through MiXCR, one entry per CDR3 protein. The repertoire includes 800,000 to 900,000 distinct CDR3 sequences, approximately 10% of them detected once, and 0.51% sits in the top ten. These data come from a study of CD8 T cells in ankylosing spondylitis. J lost 0 bases, V lost 4 bases, and 12 bases had no gene match. The CDR3 extends over 17 amino acids. From germline, CDR1 is DFQATT and CDR2 SNEGSKA (reference sequence). Study-wide results and limits: Made up of under 10 highly homologous variants, a TCR beta motif appeared characteristic of ankylosing spondylitis blood. Disease-associated clones were reportedly significantly overrepresented in matched ankylosing spondylitis synovial fluid.

The chain links TRBV20-1 to TRBJ1-1; 9 bases agree with TRBD1. The sequenced sample was blood, either unsorted or a sorted T cell fraction (not recorded which). The clonotype was recovered from a male donor with ankylosing spondylitis. The CDR3 loop reads CSATGTGIRKMNTEAFF. CDR3 sequence (DNA): TGCAGTGCTACCGGGACAGGGATTAGGAAAATGAACACTGAAGCTTTCTTT.